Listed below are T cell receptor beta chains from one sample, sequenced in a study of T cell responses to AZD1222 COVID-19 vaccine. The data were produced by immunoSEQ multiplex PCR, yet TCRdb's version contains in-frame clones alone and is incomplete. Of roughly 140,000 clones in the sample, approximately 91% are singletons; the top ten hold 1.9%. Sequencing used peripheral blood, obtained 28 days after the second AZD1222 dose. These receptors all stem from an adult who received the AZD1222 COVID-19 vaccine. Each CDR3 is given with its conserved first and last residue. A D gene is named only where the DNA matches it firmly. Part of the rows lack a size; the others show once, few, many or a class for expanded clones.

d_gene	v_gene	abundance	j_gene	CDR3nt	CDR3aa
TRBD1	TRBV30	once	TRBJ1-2	TGTGCCTGGTACTACCCAGGGGGCCTCGGCTATGGCTACACCTTC	CAWYYPGGLGYGYTF
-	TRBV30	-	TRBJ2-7	TGTGCCTGGAGTGTCGCAGTCGAGCAGTACTTC	CAWSVAVEQYF
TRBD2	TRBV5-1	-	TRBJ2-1	TGCGCCAGCAGCTTAGCGGGGACCTCCTACAATGAGCAGTTCTTC	CASSLAGTSYNEQFF
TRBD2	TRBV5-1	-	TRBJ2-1	TGCGCCAGCAGCTCATTAGCGGGAGAGTCCTACAATGAGCAGTTCTTC	CASSSLAGESYNEQFF
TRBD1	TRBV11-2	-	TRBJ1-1	TGTGCCAGCAGCCGACTGATAGACAGGGACGCCTTGAAAGCTTTCTTT	CASSRLIDRDALKAFF
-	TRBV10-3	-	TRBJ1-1	TGTGCCATCAGTGAGGTGTTGGTGGTTGCGGACACTGAAGCTTTCTTT	CAISEVLVVADTEAFF
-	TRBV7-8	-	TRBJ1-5	TGTGCCAGCAGCTTAAGGGGGTTAAATCAGCCCCAGCATTTT	CASSLRGLNQPQHF
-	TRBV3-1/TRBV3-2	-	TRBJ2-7	TGTGCCAGCAGTCAAAGAGGAGGCCAGAGAAGTCCGTACTTC	CASSQRGGQRSPYF
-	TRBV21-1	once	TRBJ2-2	TGTGCCAGCAGCATCCGGTTGACTAGCGGGGCCGGGGAGCTGTTTTTT	CASSIRLTSGAGELFF
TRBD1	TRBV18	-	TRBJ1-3	TGTGCCAGCTCACCGGGACAGCCAAACTCTGGAAACACCATATATTTT	CASSPGQPNSGNTIYF
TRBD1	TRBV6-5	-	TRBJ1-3	TGTGCCAGCAGTTACCGGGACAGGGGGCAGGGAAACACCATATATTTT	CASSYRDRGQGNTIYF
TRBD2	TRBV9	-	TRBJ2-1	TGTGCCAGCAGCGTAGAAATAGCGGGAAACAATGAGCAGTTCTTC	CASSVEIAGNNEQFF
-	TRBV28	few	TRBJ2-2	TGTGCCAGCAGTTGGGACCTAAACACCGGGGAGCTGTTTTTT	CASSWDLNTGELFF
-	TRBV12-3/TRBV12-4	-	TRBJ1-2	TGTGCCAGCAGTTTTCTACAGGTCTACACCTTC	CASSFLQVYTF
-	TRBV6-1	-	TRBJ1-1	TGTGCCAGCAGTGAGTGGGGGGGCAGTGAAGCTTTCTTT	CASSEWGGSEAFF
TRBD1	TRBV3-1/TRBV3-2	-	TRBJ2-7	TGTGCCAGCAGCCAGCCGGGACAGGGTGTCGAGCAGTACTTC	CASSQPGQGVEQYF
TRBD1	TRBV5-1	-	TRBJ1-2	TGCGCCAGCAGCGAACAGGACAGGGGTAAATATGGCTACACCTTC	CASSEQDRGKYGYTF
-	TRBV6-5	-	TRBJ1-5	TGTGCCAGCAGACCCAGGGGTTCCAATCAGCCCCAGCATTTT	CASRPRGSNQPQHF
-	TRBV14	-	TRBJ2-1	TGTGCCAGCAGCACTTCTCCTGGGAATGAGCAGTTCTTC	CASSTSPGNEQFF
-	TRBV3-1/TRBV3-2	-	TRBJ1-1	TGTGCCAGCAGCCACATCCGACCCAATTACGGGACTGAAGCTTTCTTT	CASSHIRPNYGTEAFF
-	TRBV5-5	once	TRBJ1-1	TGTGCCAGCAGCATGTGGGGCACTGAAGCTTTCTTT	CASSMWGTEAFF
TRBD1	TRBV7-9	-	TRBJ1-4	TGTGCCAGCAGCTTTACAGGGGTGATACTGTTTTTT	CASSFTGVILFF
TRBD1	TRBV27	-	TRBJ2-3	TGTGCCAGCAGGGTACAGGGGCAATTGGGAACAGATACGCAGTATTTT	CASRVQGQLGTDTQYF
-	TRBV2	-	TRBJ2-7	TGTGCCAGCATGGCCGTCAGCTACGAGCAGTACTTC	CASMAVSYEQYF
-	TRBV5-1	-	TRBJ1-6	TGCGCCAGCAGCTTGAGGTCAGGGGACAACTATAATTCACCCCTCCACTTT	CASSLRSGDNYNSPLHF
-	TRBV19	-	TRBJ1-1	TGTGCCAGTAGTATAGCGGCAGGGACCTTTGAAGCTTTCTTT	CASSIAAGTFEAFF
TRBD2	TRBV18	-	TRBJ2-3	TGTGCCAGCTCACCAGGCCCCGGGACTAGCGGGAGCACAGATACGCAGTATTTT	CASSPGPGTSGSTDTQYF
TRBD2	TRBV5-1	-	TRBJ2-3	TGCGCCAGCAGCCTGACTAGCGGGGTGGGCACAGATACGCAGTATTTT	CASSLTSGVGTDTQYF
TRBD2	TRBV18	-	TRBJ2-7	TGTGCCAGCTCACCTGCTAGCGGGGGCTACGAGCAGTACTTC	CASSPASGGYEQYF
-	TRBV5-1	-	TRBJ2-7	TGCGCCAGCAGCCCCATGAGGGGCGGGAACGAGCAGTACTTC	CASSPMRGGNEQYF
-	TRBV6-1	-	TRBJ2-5	TGTGCCAGCAGTGAAGGGACGGTGCCCGGGACCCAGTACTTC	CASSEGTVPGTQYF
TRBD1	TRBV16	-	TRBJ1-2	TGTGCCAGCAGCGGACAGGGGGCCCCTAACTATGGCTACACCTTC	CASSGQGAPNYGYTF
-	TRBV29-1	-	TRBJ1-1	TGCAGCGTTGGCACACAGTACACTGAAGCTTTCTTT	CSVGTQYTEAFF
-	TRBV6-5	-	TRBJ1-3	TGTGCCAGCAGAAAGGGGTTAGGTTCTGGAAACACCATATATTTT	CASRKGLGSGNTIYF
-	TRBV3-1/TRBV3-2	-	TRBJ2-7	TGTGCCAGCAGCCAAGGGGGCAAAAGGGCCTACGAGCAGTACTTC	CASSQGGKRAYEQYF
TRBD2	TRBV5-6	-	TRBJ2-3	TGTGCCAGCAGCTTGAATGCGGGAGGGCCAACAGATACGCAGTATTTT	CASSLNAGGPTDTQYF
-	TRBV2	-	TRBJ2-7	TGTGCCGGCTCCAGGGGTTTATCCTACGAGCAGTACTTC	CAGSRGLSYEQYF
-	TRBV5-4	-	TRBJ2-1	TGTGCCAGCAGCCCGGGGCCCAATGAGCAGTTCTTC	CASSPGPNEQFF
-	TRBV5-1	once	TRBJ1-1	TGCGCCACCGGCCTTGCGGGGAACACTGAAGCTTTCTTT	CATGLAGNTEAFF
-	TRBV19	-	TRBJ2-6	TGTGCCAGTAGTAGTAGGGCTGGGGCCAACGTCCTGACTTTC	CASSSRAGANVLTF
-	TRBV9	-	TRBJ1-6	TGTGCCAGCAGCCCGGGGACCCGGGCAAACTCACCCCTCCACTTT	CASSPGTRANSPLHF
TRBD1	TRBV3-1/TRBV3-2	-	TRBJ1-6	TGTGCCAGCAGCCAAGCTGGGACAGGGAATTCACCCCTCCACTTT	CASSQAGTGNSPLHF
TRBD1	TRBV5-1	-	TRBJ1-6	TGCGCCAGCAGCATTACAGGGGGCAAAAATTCACCCCTCCACTTT	CASSITGGKNSPLHF
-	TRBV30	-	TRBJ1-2	TGTGCCTGGAGTGTACAGGCAAGATATGGCTACACCTTC	CAWSVQARYGYTF
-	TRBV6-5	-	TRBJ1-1	TGTGCCAGCATTGTGACAGACATGAACACTGAAGCTTTCTTT	CASIVTDMNTEAFF
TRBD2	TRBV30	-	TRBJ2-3	TGTGCCTGTACTATAGCGGGAGGGGCAGATACGCAGTATTTT	CACTIAGGADTQYF
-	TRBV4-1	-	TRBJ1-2	TGCGCCAGCAGCCAAGGTTTCGGAAACTATGGCTACACCTTC	CASSQGFGNYGYTF
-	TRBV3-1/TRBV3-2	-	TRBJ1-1	TGTGCCAGCAGCCAAGAAACGGTCGGGAACACTGAAGCTTTCTTT	CASSQETVGNTEAFF
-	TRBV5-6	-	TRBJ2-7	TGTGCCAGCAGCTTGGGGAGTAGGTACGAGCAGTACTTC	CASSLGSRYEQYF
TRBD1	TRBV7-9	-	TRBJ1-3	TGTGCCAGCAGCTTAGGGACAGGGTGGAACACCATATATTTT	CASSLGTGWNTIYF